The next 3 T cell receptor beta chains were all read from a single sample in a study of control samples from healthy donors and cancer patients. Repertoires were generated with immunoSEQ multiplex PCR, while TCRdb's copy carries only in-frame clones and drops some. The sample has 50,000 to 75,000 clones; over 75% are singletons. Sequencing was performed on blood. The receptors were sampled from a man between 40 and 49 years old in good health.

J is TRBJ1-6 and V is TRBV2; no clear D. Germline V gives CDR1 SNHLY, CDR2 FYNNEI. Trimming removed 6 bases at V and 4 bases at J, with 13 bases between. This CDR3 has 15 amino acids. The DNA for the CDR3 is TGTGCCAGCAGGGTCGACGGAGTTTATAATTCACCCCTCCACTTT. Its translation is CASRVDGVYNSPLHF.

The chain carries TRBV5-1 and TRBJ2-7, with D perhaps assigned TRBD1 or TRBD2 (5 bases each). Germline V gene lookup returns CDR1 SGHRS and CDR2 YFSETQ. This CDR3 spans 16 amino acids. The germline V and J ends were trimmed by 5 bases and 0 bases, with 18 bases remaining between them. For the CDR3, the DNA is TGCGCCAGCAGTTCACCTTGGGACGGAGCCTCCTACGAGCAGTACTTC. Protein sequence: CASSSPWDGASYEQYF.

This clone occurred a few times. The chain combines TRBV5-6 with TRBJ2-7; no clear D. CDR1 and CDR2 from the germline V gene are SGHDT and YYEEEE. The V end was cut by 3 bases, the J end by 2 bases, with 3 bases between. The CDR3 length is 11 residues. CDR3 region: CASSSPYEQYF. In nucleotides, the CDR3 is TGTGCCAGCAGCTCCCCCTACGAGCAGTACTTC.